One sample yielded the 25 T cell receptor beta chains listed below, sequenced in a study of vaccination and CD4 T cells after COVID-19. The treatment denotes: approximately 10-day PBMC culture with coronavirus spike peptide pools or control peptides (ViraFEST assay). The antigens for these receptors are not known. With the Oncomine TCR Beta short-read assay, DNA from cultured CD4+ T cells was sequenced. TCRdb redid the calling of the PCR reads with MiXCR, one entry per CDR3 protein. The profile covers roughly 4,500 distinct CDR3 sequences, with more than 20% appearing a single time and 55% taken by the ten largest. Specimen: CD4+ T cells from blood, cultured in vitro, collected after SARS-CoV-2 vaccination. The source is a human donor who had recovered from COVID-19.

The chain links TRBV19 to TRBJ2-1; 8 nucleotides align to TRBD1. The CDR3 loop spans 14 amino acids. V lost 5 bases to trimming and J lost 3 bases; unmatched junction nucleotides: 3. Germline V gene lookup returns CDR1 LNHDA and CDR2 SQIVND (reference sequence). CDR3 protein: CASSPGGDYNEQFF. CDR3 bases: TGTGCCAGTAGTCCAGGGGGCGACTACAATGAGCAGTTCTTC.

The chain joins TRBV12-3 or TRBV12-4 to TRBJ2-7, with no clear D. Trimming left V 5 bases short and J 3 bases short, with 14 bases between. The CDR3 totals 14 residues. Here the CDR3 DNA reads TGTGCCAGCAGTAGCTCAAGACGGTACTACGAGCAGTACTTC. Its protein product is CASSSSRRYYEQYF.

Sample share makes this clonotype medium-sized (0.01 to 0.1%). The chain recombines TRBV28 with TRBJ1-2; 7 bases agree with TRBD1. Germline CDR1 MDHEN, CDR2 SYDVKM. Unmatched junction bases numbered 11, after V lost 5 bases and J lost 8 bases. This CDR3 spans 14 amino acids. Written as DNA, the CDR3 is TGTGCCAGCAGTACCGGGACAGCGGGTTACGGCTACACCTTC. The encoded protein is CASSTGTAGYGYTF.

V gene TRBV5-4 combines with J gene TRBJ2-3; TRBD2 agrees at 8 bases. Germline assignment: CDR1 SGHNT and CDR2 YYREEE (reference sequence). Unmatched junction bases numbered 4, after V lost 2 bases and J lost 2 bases. The CDR3 is 15 amino acids. The CDR3 nucleotides are TGTGCCAGCAGCTTTTTACTAGCGGCCACAGATACGCAGTATTTT. This gives the protein CASSFLLAATDTQYF.

On this clonotype itself: This may be a read error: a much more frequent sequence differs by one nucleotide. The rearrangement links TRBV7-3 to TRBJ2-7; D is possibly TRBD1 (5 bases). Germline assignment: CDR1 SGHTA and CDR2 FQGTGA. The CDR3 length is 13 residues. The CDR3 spells CVSRLGHGYEQYF. DNA of the CDR3: TGTGTCAGCAGACTCGGACACGGCTACGAGCAGTACTTC.

V gene TRBV7-8 combines with J gene TRBJ2-3; tentative D call: TRBD2 (5 bases). Between the trimmed V and J ends, which lost 3 bases and 4 bases, there was a span of 14 bases. Germline loops: CDR1 SGHVS, CDR2 FQNEAQ. The CDR3 is 15 residues long. The DNA of the CDR3 is TGTGCCAGCAGCTTGGGCGGAGGCCCCCCAGATACGCAGTATTTT. It translates to CASSLGGGPPDTQYF.

The J gene is TRBJ2-3, the V gene TRBV19; the D gene is possibly TRBD2 (6 bases). Between the trimmed V and J ends, which lost 4 bases and 2 bases, there was a span of 19 bases. Germline V lookup: CDR1 LNHDA, CDR2 SQIVND (reference sequence). This CDR3 is 17 amino acids long. The CDR3 loop is CASSKGKGWGDTDTQYF. The CDR3, as DNA: TGTGCCAGTAGTAAGGGGAAGGGTTGGGGGGACACAGATACGCAGTATTTT.

The CDR3 DNA follows: TGTGCCAGCAGCCGACGACTAGCGGGCAAGTTAAGGGACAATGAGCAGTTCTTC. Translation: CASSRRLAGKLRDNEQFF. V is TRBV7-2 and J is TRBJ2-1; TRBD2 agrees at 10 bases. Germline lookup yields CDR1 SGHTA and CDR2 FQGNSA. V shed 5 bases, J shed 5 bases, and the junction held 15 bases outside the gene matches. This CDR3 comprises 18 residues.

This clonotype has a handful of counts. This chain joins TRBV10-3 and TRBJ2-3; 9 bases map to TRBD1. The germline gives CDR1 ENHRY, CDR2 SYGVKD. Trimming at V came to 8 bases and at J to 1 base, leaving 4 bases not matched to a gene. This CDR3 has 14 amino acids. CDR3: CAIDRDRGTDTQYF. The CDR3 DNA follows: TGTGCCATCGACCGGGACAGGGGCACAGATACGCAGTATTTT.

This clonotype was recorded at least ten times. The rearrangement uses TRBV27 and TRBJ1-1, with D possibly being TRBD1 (5 bases). Trimming removed 8 bases at V and 0 bases at J, with 10 bases between. The CDR3 totals 13 residues. The V gene's germline CDR1 is MNHEY and CDR2 SMNVEV (reference sequence). CDR3 sequence: CASGGNMNTEAFF. CDR3 coding DNA: TGTGCCAGCGGGGGAAACATGAACACTGAAGCTTTCTTT.

Judged by abundance, this clonotype is medium-sized (0.01 to 0.1%). The chain uses TRBV15 and TRBJ2-5, with D unclear. Per the germline V gene, CDR1 is LNHNV and CDR2 is YYDKDF (reference sequence). CDR3 length: 13 residues. V lost 0 bases and J lost 5, with 7 bases in between. In DNA, the CDR3 is TGTGCCACCAGCAGAGAGGTTGGGGAGACCCAGTACTTC. This gives the protein CATSREVGETQYF. The whole variable domain, filled in from reference TRBV15 and TRBJ2-5, reads DAMVIQNPRYQVTQFGKPVTLSCSQTLNHNVMYWYQQKSSQAPKLLFHYYDKDFNNEADTPDNFQSRRPNTSFCFLDIRSPGLGDTAMYLCATSREVGETQYFGPGTRLLVL.

This clonotype is labeled as medium-sized. The genes are TRBV7-2 and TRBJ2-1, with 7 bases aligning to TRBD1. Germline CDR1 reads SGHTA; CDR2 reads FQGNSA. This CDR3 comprises 14 residues. V shed 3 bases, J shed 4 bases, and the junction held 3 bases outside the gene matches. The CDR3 coding sequence is TGTGCCAGCAGCTTCAGGGGGTCTTACAATGAGCAGTTCTTC. Its protein is CASSFRGSYNEQFF.

This clonotype is labeled medium-sized. J is TRBJ2-7 and V is TRBV20-1, with unresolved D. From germline, CDR1 is DFQATT and CDR2 SNEGSKA (reference sequence). Trimming took 3 bases from V and 6 from J, leaving 9 bases between them. This CDR3 comprises 11 residues. The CDR3 loop is CSASRPGEQYF. The CDR3 DNA sequence: TGCAGTGCTAGTAGGCCGGGCGAGCAGTACTTC.

This clonotype was detected a few times. V is TRBV5-5 and J is TRBJ1-1; 7 bases are shared with TRBD1. This CDR3 is 13 amino acids long. Per germline, CDR1 SGHKS and CDR2 YYEKEE (reference sequence). V was clipped by 4 bases and J by 4 bases; unmatched bases: 4. The CDR3 sequence is CASSPTGTTEAFF. CDR3 nucleotides: TGTGCCAGCAGCCCGACAGGGACCACTGAAGCTTTCTTT.

The chain links TRBV7-3 to TRBJ1-1; no firm D call. The CDR3 consists of 16 residues. CDR1 SGHTA and CDR2 FQGTGA come from the germline V gene. The V end lost 4 bases, the J end lost 1 base, and 16 bases lay between the germline ends. Here the CDR3 reads CASSSRVDPSNTEAFF. CDR3 sequence (DNA): TGTGCCAGCAGCTCCCGGGTCGACCCCTCGAACACTGAAGCTTTCTTT.

By share, this clonotype counts as medium-sized. The chain couples TRBV24-1 to TRBJ2-5; 7 bases fit TRBD1. Germline trimming cut 7 bases from V and 2 bases from J; bases unmatched to any gene: 6. The CDR3 extends over 14 amino acids. Germline-derived CDR1 and CDR2 are KGHDR and SFDVKD. The CDR3 sequence: CATSAQGSQETQYF. Here the CDR3 DNA reads TGTGCCACCAGCGCACAGGGGTCTCAAGAGACCCAGTACTTC.

V and J are TRBV9 and TRBJ1-2; D not resolved. The V gene lost 3 bases and the J gene lost 4 bases, with 7 bases spanning the gap. CDR1 is SGDLS and CDR2 is YYNGEE in the germline V gene. CDR3 length: 12 amino acids. CDR3 nucleotide sequence: TGTGCCAGCAGCGACTTCCTCTATGGCTACACCTTC. Translation: CASSDFLYGYTF.

In this sample, this clonotype is medium-sized. The chain joins TRBV20-1 to TRBJ1-5, with 7 bases matching TRBD1. The ends lost 4 bases at V and 5 bases at J; junction bases unmatched: 5. Germline loops: CDR1 DFQATT, CDR2 SNEGSKA (reference sequence). The CDR3 contains 13 residues. The CDR3 sequence: CSATRGAYQPQHF. In DNA form, the CDR3 reads TGCAGTGCTACCAGGGGGGCCTATCAGCCCCAGCATTTT.

V gene TRBV7-9 combines with J gene TRBJ1-2; D is ambiguous. The CDR3 length is 16 residues. Germline V lookup: CDR1 SEHNR, CDR2 FQNEAQ (reference sequence). The germline V and J ends were trimmed by 6 bases and 1 base, with 18 bases remaining between them. In DNA, the CDR3 is TGTGCCAGCAGTCCCTTTGAGTTTGGGCTTAACTATGGCTACACCTTC. Protein sequence: CASSPFEFGLNYGYTF.

This clonotype was picked up many times. The CDR3 DNA reads as TGCAGTGCTAGAGATCTGGCGTCAAGCTCCTATAATTCACCCCTCCACTTT. Translating gives CSARDLASSSYNSPLHF. The chain combines TRBV20-1 with TRBJ1-6; D not certain. The germline V gene encodes CDR1 DFQATT and CDR2 SNEGSKA (reference sequence). Trimming stripped 0 bases from V and 0 bases from J, with 12 bases between. The CDR3 totals 17 residues.

The rearrangement joins TRBV6-5 to TRBJ1-1, with D possibly TRBD1 on 6 matching bases. Deletions cut 0 bases from V and 4 bases from J, with 15 bases between. CDR3 size: 16 residues. Germline V CDR1 and CDR2: MNHEY, SVGAGI. Here the CDR3 DNA reads TGTGCCAGCAGTTACTCGTTCAGGGGTGGAGGCACTGAAGCTTTCTTT. It translates to CASSYSFRGGGTEAFF.

The table lists this clonotype with a few counts. This rearrangement joins TRBV28 to TRBJ2-7; tentative D call: TRBD1 (5 bases). CDR3 size: 15 residues. Germline V gene sequence: CDR1 MDHEN, CDR2 SYDVKM. V gave up 3 bases and J gave up 3 bases, with 15 bases separating them. CDR3 loop: CASSFVSRQLYEQYF. The CDR3 DNA reads as TGTGCCAGCAGTTTCGTTTCGAGACAGCTCTACGAGCAGTACTTC.

This clonotype was found many times. The chain has TRBV28 and TRBJ1-2; D is perhaps TRBD1 (5 bases). The CDR3 runs 13 residues. V was clipped by 4 bases and J by 4 bases, with 10 bases between them. Germline CDR1 reads MDHEN; CDR2 reads SYDVKM. As DNA, the CDR3 is TGTGCCAGCAGTTGGGGGGAAACCTATGGCTACACCTTC. The encoded protein is CASSWGETYGYTF.

The rearrangement links TRBV29-1 to TRBJ2-6; the D gene is possibly TRBD1 (6 bases). V was shortened by 4 bases and J by 0 bases, with 13 bases between the two germline ends. Germline V gives CDR1 SQVTM, CDR2 ANQGSEA. The CDR3 extends over 16 amino acids. The CDR3 region is CSVARDTDSGANVLTF. The CDR3 DNA reads TGCAGCGTTGCCCGGGACACCGACTCTGGGGCCAACGTCCTGACTTTC.

Within the sample, this clonotype is medium-sized. This chain uses TRBV15 with TRBJ2-3; D is perhaps TRBD2 (6 bases). The CDR3 sequence is 13 residues long. Trimming shortened V by 3 bases and J by 5 bases, and 9 bases separated the two germline ends. Germline V gene data show CDR1 as LNHNV and CDR2 as YYDKDF (reference sequence). This chain's CDR3 is CATSSGTLDTQYF. In DNA, the CDR3 is TGTGCCACCAGCAGTGGGACTTTAGATACGCAGTATTTT.